This entry describes one T cell receptor (beta chain). The antigen is unknown. The entry originates in a study of post-analysis software for immune sequencing data. In the study overall: The courses of disease that were included comprised relapsing-remitting, secondary progressive and progressive-relapsing multiple sclerosis. Points from the study as a whole: Normalized Chao1 diversity was significantly lower in multiple sclerosis patients than in controls. Samples from a shared batch, those prepared together, strongly co-clustered by F measure. In patients, TRBV5-6, TRBV5-1 and TRBV20-1 belonged to roughly five TRBV segments found more frequently than in controls.

Trimming pared 4 bases from V and 2 bases from J, leaving 8 bases between. From germline, CDR1 is LNHNV and CDR2 YYDKDF (reference sequence). This CDR3 has 13 amino acids. Tagging with unique molecular identifiers was a feature of the TCR beta cDNA libraries. When roughly 1 to 10 million T cells were used, they gave hundreds of thousands of cDNA molecules. TCRdb analysed the PCR reads with MiXCR anew, one entry per CDR3 protein. The sample has hundreds of thousands of distinct CDR3 sequences, about 32% seen once; the top ten hold around 0.55%. The rearrangement joins TRBV15 to TRBJ1-2; D remains ambiguous. The sequencing input was blood. This receptor was taken from a girl aged 5-17 years with multiple sclerosis. The CDR3 DNA sequence: TGTGCCACCAGCACGGGGTGGAACTATGGCTACACCTTC. It is translated as CATSTGWNYGYTF.